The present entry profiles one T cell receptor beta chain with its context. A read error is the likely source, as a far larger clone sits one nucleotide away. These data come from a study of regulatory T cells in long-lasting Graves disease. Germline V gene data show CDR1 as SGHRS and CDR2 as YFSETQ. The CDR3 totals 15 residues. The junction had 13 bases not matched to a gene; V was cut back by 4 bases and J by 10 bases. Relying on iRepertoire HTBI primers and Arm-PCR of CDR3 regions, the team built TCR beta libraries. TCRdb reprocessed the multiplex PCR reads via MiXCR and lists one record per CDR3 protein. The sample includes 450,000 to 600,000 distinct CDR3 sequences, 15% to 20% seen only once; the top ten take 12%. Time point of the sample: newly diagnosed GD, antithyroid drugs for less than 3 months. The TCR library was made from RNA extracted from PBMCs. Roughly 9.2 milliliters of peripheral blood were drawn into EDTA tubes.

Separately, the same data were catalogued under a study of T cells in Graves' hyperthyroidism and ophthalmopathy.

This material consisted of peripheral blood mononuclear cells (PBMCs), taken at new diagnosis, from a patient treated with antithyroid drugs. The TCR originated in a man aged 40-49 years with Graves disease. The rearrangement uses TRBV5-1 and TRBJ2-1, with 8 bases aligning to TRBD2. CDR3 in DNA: TGCGCCAGCAGCCAGGATACTAGCGGCATATACGAGCAGTTCTTC. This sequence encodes CASSQDTSGIYEQFF.